This TCR beta chain was captured by sequencing in a study of kidney transplant recipient with SARS-CoV-2 infection. Many counts were recorded for this clonotype. V dropped 4 bases and J dropped 3; count of bases not matched to a gene: 8. Germline lookup yields CDR1 SQVTM and CDR2 ANQGSEA. The CDR3 runs 14 residues. Via MiXCR, TCRdb re-called the reads, giving one row per CDR3 protein. The sample contains 250,000 or so distinct CDR3 sequences, 25% to 30% of which appear only once. J is TRBJ2-7 and V is TRBV29-1; 8 bases fit TRBD1. The sample consisted of a blood sample, taken at baseline and on roughly day 110 from a kidney transplant recipient. This TCR came from a male patient between 25 and 40 years old who had COVID-19 and was a kidney transplant recipient. Some T cells may be graft donor cells. The CDR3 spells CSVGGSGGLYEQYF. CDR3 bases: TGCAGCGTTGGAGGATCAGGGGGCCTCTACGAGCAGTACTTC.